These 15 T cell receptor beta chains share one sample of origin, sequenced in a study of blood T cell repertoires in COVID-19. Here immunoSEQ multiplex PCR was the method, and the copy in TCRdb shows in-frame clones only, minus some. The repertoire includes roughly 86,000 clones, around 80% of them detected once, and approximately 8.9% sits in the top ten. Material: peripheral blood. These receptors all stem from a man aged 45-60 years who had recovered from COVID-19.

The rearrangement links TRBV3-1 (or the pseudogene TRBV3-2) to TRBJ2-1; D possibly corresponds to TRBD2 (6 bases). Trimming took off 4 bases at V and 4 bases at J, with 14 bases between the two ends. There are 15 residues in the CDR3. Germline V gene sequence: CDR1 LGHDT, CDR2 YNNKEL (reference sequence). CDR3 bases: TGTGCCAGCAGCCTGGACCCCGGGACTTACAATGAGCAGTTCTTC. Translated: CASSLDPGTYNEQFF.

The J gene is TRBJ2-5, the V gene TRBV6-5, with D possibly matching TRBD1 (6 bases). V was cut by 8 bases and J by 0 bases, with 7 bases left in between. Germline V CDR1 and CDR2: MNHEY, SVGAGI. CDR3 size: 12 residues. CDR3 nucleotide sequence: TGTGCCAGCCGACAGGACCAAGAGACCCAGTACTTC. Encoded protein: CASRQDQETQYF.

By share, this clone counts as medium-sized (0.01 to 0.1%). The CDR3 loop reads CASSENLETGALNYGYTF. DNA for the CDR3: TGTGCCAGCAGTGAAAACCTAGAGACAGGGGCTTTGAACTATGGCTACACCTTC. This chain connects TRBV6-1 to TRBJ1-2; 8 bases agree with TRBD1. CDR1 and CDR2 from the germline V gene are MNHNS and SASEGT. The ends lost 2 bases at V and 2 bases at J; junction bases unmatched: 13. CDR3 length: 18 amino acids.

This clone was picked up a small number of times. The genes are TRBV5-1 and TRBJ2-2; 8 nucleotides match TRBD2. The CDR3 extends over 14 amino acids. Germline values: CDR1 SGHRS, CDR2 YFSETQ. The V segment lost 10 bases and the J segment 1 base; nucleotides outside the gene matches: 6. The CDR3 nucleotides are TGCGCCTCAAGGACTAGCAGGAACACCGGGGAGCTGTTTTTT. Its protein product is CASRTSRNTGELFF.

The J gene is TRBJ1-1, the V gene TRBV5-4; 7 bases fit TRBD1. V trimming: 7 bases; J trimming: 12 bases; junction bases outside the gene matches: 9. Per germline, CDR1 SGHNT and CDR2 YYREEE (reference sequence). This CDR3 has 11 amino acids. CDR3 bases: TGTGCCAGCGGAAACCAGGGGGAATCTTTCTTT. Encoded protein: CASGNQGESFF.

The genes are TRBV2 and TRBJ2-7; unclear D gene. V was pared by 7 bases and J by 3 bases, with 10 bases between. The CDR3 has 12 residues. In germline, CDR1 is SNHLY, CDR2 FYNNEI. Here the CDR3 reads CASKRSGYEQYF. DNA of the CDR3: TGTGCCAGCAAGAGGTCGGGCTACGAGCAGTACTTC. Full variable domain (missing parts from reference TRBV2 and TRBJ2-7): EPEVTQTPSHQVTQMGQEVILRCVPISNHLYFYWYRQILGQKVEFLVSFYNNEISEKSEIFDDQFSVERPDGSNFTLKIRSTKLEDSAMYFCASKRSGYEQYFGPGTRLTVT.

The chain is built from TRBV5-4 and TRBJ1-6; 8 bases agree with TRBD1. Unmatched junction bases numbered 15, after V lost 5 bases and J lost 5 bases. This CDR3 has 18 residues. Germline loops: CDR1 SGHNT, CDR2 YYREEE (reference sequence). CDR3 DNA: TGTGCCAGCAGTACGGGCCAGGGGGCGAAATTGGATAATTCACCCCTCCACTTT. It codes for CASSTGQGAKLDNSPLHF.

This clone was observed a single time. The V call is TRBV9, the J call TRBJ2-3, with 9 nucleotides matching TRBD1. Germline V gene lookup returns CDR1 SGDLS and CDR2 YYNGEE. V was clipped by 2 bases and J by 0 bases; unmatched bases: 1. The CDR3 extends over 15 amino acids. In nucleotides, the CDR3 is TGTGCCAGCAGCGTTGGGACAGGGAGCACAGATACGCAGTATTTT. Protein product: CASSVGTGSTDTQYF.

The V call is TRBV28, the J call TRBJ2-2; D is ambiguous. Trimming took 7 bases from V and 1 from J, leaving 16 bases between them. Germline assignment: CDR1 MDHEN and CDR2 SYDVKM. The CDR3 has 16 residues. The CDR3 sequence: CASTPNPGQNTGELFF. Written as DNA, the CDR3 is TGTGCCAGCACTCCAAATCCGGGTCAGAACACCGGGGAGCTGTTTTTT.

This clone was seen more than once but under ten times. The rearrangement links TRBV6-2 or TRBV6-3 to TRBJ1-5, with TRBD1 as a possible D gene (5 bases). Trimming pared 0 bases from V and 4 bases from J, leaving 22 bases between. The CDR3 extends over 19 amino acids. CDR1 MNHEY and CDR2 SVGEGT come from the germline V gene. The CDR3 DNA is TGTGCCAGCAGTTACTCATCTCGACCGGGGGGGGTGGGGAATCAGCCCCAGCATTTT. Protein product: CASSYSSRPGGVGNQPQHF.

The rearrangement links TRBV19 to TRBJ2-2; D is unclear. CDR1 is LNHDA, CDR2 SQIVND, per germline (reference sequence). The CDR3 extends over 16 amino acids. Trimming pared 1 base from V and 3 bases from J, leaving 12 bases between. The CDR3 DNA follows: TGTGCCAGTAGTATAGGCCGACTGGATTACACCGGGGAGCTGTTTTTT. This encodes CASSIGRLDYTGELFF.

The J gene is TRBJ2-2, the V gene TRBV10-3, with 7 bases that match TRBD1. CDR3 length: 17 residues. Germline V CDR1 and CDR2: ENHRY, SYGVKD. V was pared by 6 bases and J by 4 bases, with 14 bases of the junction left unmatched. This CDR3 reads CAIRLVQGTDSTGELFF. The CDR3 region has the DNA TGTGCCATCAGACTCGTACAGGGGACAGACAGCACCGGGGAGCTGTTTTTT.

The genes are TRBV6-1 and TRBJ2-5; D perhaps matches TRBD2 (6 bases). This CDR3 has 16 amino acids. CDR1 and CDR2 from the germline V gene are MNHNS and SASEGT. V lost 0 bases and J 1 base, leaving 12 bases between the germline ends. The CDR3 loop is CASSEAFSGPQETQYF. CDR3 DNA: TGTGCCAGCAGTGAAGCGTTTAGCGGACCCCAAGAGACCCAGTACTTC.

The CDR3 nucleotides are TGTGCCACCAGTGATCGGAGGACTAGCGGGAGGGGCAATGAGCAGTTCTTC. This sequence encodes CATSDRRTSGRGNEQFF. The chain carries TRBV24-1 and TRBJ2-1, with TRBD2 identical over 15 bases. The ends lost 3 bases at V and 6 bases at J; junction bases unmatched: 5. The germline gives CDR1 KGHDR, CDR2 SFDVKD. The CDR3 covers 17 residues.

V usage is TRBV6-4 and J usage is TRBJ2-1; 8 bases match TRBD1. Germline V CDR1 and CDR2: MRHNA, SNTAGT. V trimming: 5 bases; J trimming: 3 bases; junction bases outside the gene matches: 9. This CDR3 comprises 16 residues. CDR3 sequence reads: CASSSMTGAIYNEQFF. CDR3 nucleotides: TGTGCCAGCAGTTCTATGACAGGGGCGATCTACAATGAGCAGTTCTTC.